The rows below give T cell receptor beta chains drawn from one sample of a study of OX40 agonist ivuxolimab in advanced cancers. Produced via immunoSEQ multiplex PCR; TCRdb's table is partial and in-frame only. The sample has over 100,000 clones, approximately 94% seen once; the top ten hold more than 1%. The sample in question was CD4+ or CD8+ T cells sorted from blood, obtained in a trial of the OX40 agonist ivuxolimab. These receptors came from an adult with an advanced solid tumor such as melanoma, head and neck, liver or kidney cancer. Both conserved end residues are part of each CDR3. The D gene is left open where the match is weak. Expanded clones get a size class; other rows say once, few or many, or leave the size out.

d_gene,abundance,j_gene,v_gene,CDR3nt,CDR3aa
-,-,TRBJ2-7,TRBV5-6,TGTGCCAGCAGCTTTGGAGCCTACGAGCAGTACTTC,CASSFGAYEQYF
-,-,TRBJ1-2,TRBV28,TGTGCCAGCAGTTCCTGGGTGTATGGCTACACCTTC,CASSSWVYGYTF
TRBD1,once,TRBJ2-3,TRBV5-6,TGTGCCAGCAGCTTGATGCGGGACAGGGGGACAGATACGCAGTATTTT,CASSLMRDRGTDTQYF
-,-,TRBJ2-1,TRBV6-5,TGTGCCAGCAGTTACTGGGGAGTCTACAATGAGCAGTTCTTC,CASSYWGVYNEQFF
TRBD1,-,TRBJ1-1,TRBV7-2,TGTGCCAGCAGCTTAAGGACAGGGGGCGGCACTGAAGCTTTCTTT,CASSLRTGGGTEAFF
-,-,TRBJ2-5,TRBV5-6,TGTGCCAGCAGCTTGCCCGGGGGCCGGAGCTTCCAAGAGACCCAGTACTTC,CASSLPGGRSFQETQYF
TRBD1,once,TRBJ1-1,TRBV14,TGTGCCAGCAGCCGGAACAGGGGTGGCTCTGAAGCTTTCTTT,CASSRNRGGSEAFF
-,once,TRBJ2-3,TRBV15,TGTGCCACCAGCCCCCAACTCATGAATACGCAGTATTTT,CATSPQLMNTQYF
-,-,TRBJ2-1,TRBV2,TGTGCCAGCAGTGAAGGAAGGAGCGAGCAGTTCTTC,CASSEGRSEQFF
TRBD1,-,TRBJ1-1,TRBV4-3,TGCGCCAGCAGCCAACCCGGACAGGGGTTGTTCACTGAAGCTTTCTTT,CASSQPGQGLFTEAFF
TRBD2,once,TRBJ2-1,TRBV27,TGTGCCAGCAGTAACTCCCGCGGGAGTGCCTACAATGAGCAGTTCTTC,CASSNSRGSAYNEQFF
-,-,TRBJ2-3,TRBV10-3,TGTGCCATCAATGTAAGCCCTAGCACAGATACGCAGTATTTT,CAINVSPSTDTQYF
-,-,TRBJ2-3,TRBV5-1,TGCGCCAGCAGCTCATTGACAGGCACAGATACGCAGTATTTT,CASSSLTGTDTQYF
TRBD1,-,TRBJ2-5,TRBV9,TGTGCCAGCAGCGCGGGACAGGGGGCTAAGGGGACCCAGTACTTC,CASSAGQGAKGTQYF
-,-,TRBJ1-6,TRBV19,TGTGCCAGTAGTATAGCTCGGCATTCAGGTTCACCCCTCCACTTT,CASSIARHSGSPLHF
TRBD1,-,TRBJ1-2,TRBV28,TGTGCCAGCAGCCCAGCCGACAGGGTGGGTGGCTACACCTTC,CASSPADRVGGYTF